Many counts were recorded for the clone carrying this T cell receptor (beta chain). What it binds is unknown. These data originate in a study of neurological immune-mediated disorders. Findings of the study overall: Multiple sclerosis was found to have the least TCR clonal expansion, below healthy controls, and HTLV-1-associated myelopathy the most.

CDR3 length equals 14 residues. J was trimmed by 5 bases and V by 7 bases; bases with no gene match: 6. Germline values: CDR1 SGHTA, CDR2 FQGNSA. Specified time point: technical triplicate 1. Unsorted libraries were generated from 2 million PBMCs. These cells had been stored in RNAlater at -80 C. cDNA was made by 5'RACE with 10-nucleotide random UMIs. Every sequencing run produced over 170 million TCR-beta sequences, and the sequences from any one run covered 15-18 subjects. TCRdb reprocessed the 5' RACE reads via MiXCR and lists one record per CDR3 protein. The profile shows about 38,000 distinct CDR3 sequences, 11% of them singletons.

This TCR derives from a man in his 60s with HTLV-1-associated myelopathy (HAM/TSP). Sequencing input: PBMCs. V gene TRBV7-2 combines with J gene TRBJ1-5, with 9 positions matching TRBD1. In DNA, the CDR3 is TGTGCCAGCAACGAACAGGGGGCGCATCAGCCCCAGCATTTT. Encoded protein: CASNEQGAHQPQHF.